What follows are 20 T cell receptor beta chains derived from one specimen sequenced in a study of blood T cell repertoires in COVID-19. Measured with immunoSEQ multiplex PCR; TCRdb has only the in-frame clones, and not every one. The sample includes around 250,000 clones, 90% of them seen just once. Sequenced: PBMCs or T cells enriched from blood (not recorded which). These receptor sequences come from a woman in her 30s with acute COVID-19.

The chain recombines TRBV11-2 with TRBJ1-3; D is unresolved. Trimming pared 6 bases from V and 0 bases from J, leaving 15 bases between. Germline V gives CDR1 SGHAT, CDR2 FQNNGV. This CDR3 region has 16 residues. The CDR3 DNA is TGTGCCAGCAGGGGAGGCTTTCTGAGCTCTGGAAACACCATATATTTT. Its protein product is CASRGGFLSSGNTIYF.

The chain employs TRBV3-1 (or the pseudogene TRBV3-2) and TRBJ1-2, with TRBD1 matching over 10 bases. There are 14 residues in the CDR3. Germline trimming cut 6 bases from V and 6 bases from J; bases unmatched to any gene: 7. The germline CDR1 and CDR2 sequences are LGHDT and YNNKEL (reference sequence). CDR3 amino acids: CASSRGDRGNGYTF. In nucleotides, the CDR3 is TGTGCCAGCAGTCGTGGGGACAGGGGAAATGGCTACACCTTC.

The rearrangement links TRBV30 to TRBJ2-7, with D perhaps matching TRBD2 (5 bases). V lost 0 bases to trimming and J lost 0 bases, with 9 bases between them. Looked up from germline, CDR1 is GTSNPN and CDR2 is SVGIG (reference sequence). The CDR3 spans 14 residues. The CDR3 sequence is CAWSVGGSSYEQYF. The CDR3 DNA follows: TGTGCCTGGAGTGTTGGTGGGAGCTCCTACGAGCAGTACTTC. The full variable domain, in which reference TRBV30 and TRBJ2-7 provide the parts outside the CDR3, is SQTIHQWPATLVQPVGSPLSLECTVEGTSNPNLYWYRQAAGRGLQLLFYSVGIGQISSEVPQNLSASRPQDRQFILSSKKLLLSDSGFYLCAWSVGGSSYEQYFGPGTRLTVT.

As DNA, the CDR3 is TGTGCCAGCAGCCAAGATTGGGCAGGGGGAGGCACAGATACGCAGTATTTT. Its protein is CASSQDWAGGGTDTQYF. This chain uses TRBV14 with TRBJ2-3; 7 nucleotides align to TRBD1. The CDR3 covers 17 residues. Germline loops: CDR1 SGHDN, CDR2 FVKESK. Unmatched junction bases numbered 7, after V lost 0 bases and J lost 1 base.

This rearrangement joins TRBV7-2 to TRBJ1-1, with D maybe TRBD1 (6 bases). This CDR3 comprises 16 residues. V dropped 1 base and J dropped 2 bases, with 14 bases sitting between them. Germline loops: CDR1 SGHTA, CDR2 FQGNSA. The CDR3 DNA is TGTGCCAGCAGCTTAGAAGGGACAAACGCAAACACTGAAGCTTTCTTT. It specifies CASSLEGTNANTEAFF.

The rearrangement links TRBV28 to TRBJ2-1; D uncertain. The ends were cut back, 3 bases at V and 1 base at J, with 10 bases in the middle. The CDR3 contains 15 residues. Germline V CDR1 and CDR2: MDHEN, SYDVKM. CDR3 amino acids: CASSFPEKSYNEQFF. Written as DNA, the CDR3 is TGTGCCAGCAGTTTTCCGGAGAAGTCCTACAATGAGCAGTTCTTC.

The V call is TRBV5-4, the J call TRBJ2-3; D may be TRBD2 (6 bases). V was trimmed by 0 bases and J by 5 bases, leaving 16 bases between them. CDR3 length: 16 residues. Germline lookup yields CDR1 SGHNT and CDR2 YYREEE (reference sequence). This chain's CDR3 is CASSLASGERLDTQYF. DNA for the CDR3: TGTGCCAGCAGCTTGGCCTCGGGGGAGAGGCTAGATACGCAGTATTTT.

As DNA, the CDR3 is TGCGCCAGCAGCTTGATCGAGTCGGGAGCAACTAATGAAAAACTGTTTTTT. It specifies CASSLIESGATNEKLFF. The chain couples TRBV5-1 to TRBJ1-4; D is uncertain. V shed 1 base and J shed 0 bases, with 13 bases lying between them. Germline V CDR1 and CDR2: SGHRS, YFSETQ. CDR3 size: 17 residues. Full variable domain (missing parts from reference TRBV5-1 and TRBJ1-4): KAGVTQTPRYLIKTRGQQVTLSCSPISGHRSVSWYQQTPGQGLQFLFEYFSETQRNKGNFPGRFSGRQFSNSRSEMNVSTLELGDSALYLCASSLIESGATNEKLFFGSGTQLSVL.

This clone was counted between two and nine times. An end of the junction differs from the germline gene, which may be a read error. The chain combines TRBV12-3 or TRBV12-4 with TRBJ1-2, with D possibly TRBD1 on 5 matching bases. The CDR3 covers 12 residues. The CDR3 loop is CASTLWGGGYTF. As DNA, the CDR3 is TGTGCCAGCACTTTATGGGGGGGTGGCTACACCTTC.

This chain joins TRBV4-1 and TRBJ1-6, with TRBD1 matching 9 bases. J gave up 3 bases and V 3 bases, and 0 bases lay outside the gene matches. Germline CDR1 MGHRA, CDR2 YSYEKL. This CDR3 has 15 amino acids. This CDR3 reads CASSQGQGYNSPLHF. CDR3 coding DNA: TGCGCCAGCAGCCAGGGACAGGGCTATAATTCACCCCTCCACTTT.

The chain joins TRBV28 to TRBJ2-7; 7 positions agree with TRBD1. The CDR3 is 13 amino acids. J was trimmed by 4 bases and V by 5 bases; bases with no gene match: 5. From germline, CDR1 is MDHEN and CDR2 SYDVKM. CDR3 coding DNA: TGTGCCAGCAGTGTAGGGACAGATTACGAGCAGTACTTC. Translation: CASSVGTDYEQYF.

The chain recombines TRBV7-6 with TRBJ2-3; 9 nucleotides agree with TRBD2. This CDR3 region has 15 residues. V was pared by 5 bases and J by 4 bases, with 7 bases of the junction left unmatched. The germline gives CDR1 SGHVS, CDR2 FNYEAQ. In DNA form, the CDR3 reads TGTGCCAGCAGCGTGACCGGGACTAGCCCAGATACGCAGTATTTT. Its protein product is CASSVTGTSPDTQYF.

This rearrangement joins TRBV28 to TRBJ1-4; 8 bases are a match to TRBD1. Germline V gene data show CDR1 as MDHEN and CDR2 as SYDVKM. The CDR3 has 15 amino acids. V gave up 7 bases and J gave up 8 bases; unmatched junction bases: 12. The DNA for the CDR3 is TGTGCCAGCAACCTACAGGGGGATTCGGGAGAAAAACTGTTTTTT. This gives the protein CASNLQGDSGEKLFF. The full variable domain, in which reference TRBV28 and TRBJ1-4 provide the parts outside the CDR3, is DVKVTQSSRYLVKRTGEKVFLECVQDMDHENMFWYRQDPGLGLRLIYFSYDVKMKEKGDIPEGYSVSREKKERFSLILESASTNQTSMYLCASNLQGDSGEKLFFGSGTQLSVL.

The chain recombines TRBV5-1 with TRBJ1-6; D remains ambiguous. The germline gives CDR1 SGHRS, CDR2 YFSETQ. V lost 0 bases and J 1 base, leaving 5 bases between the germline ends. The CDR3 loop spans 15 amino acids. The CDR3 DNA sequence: TGCGCCAGCAGCTTGGAGCTATCCTATAATTCACCCCTCCACTTT. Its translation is CASSLELSYNSPLHF.

DNA of the CDR3: TGTGCCTGGAGTAAGAGGGACAGGGACGATGAAGCTTTCTTT. Translated: CAWSKRDRDDEAFF. The rearrangement links TRBV30 to TRBJ1-1; 9 positions match TRBD1. This CDR3 spans 14 amino acids. From germline, CDR1 is GTSNPN and CDR2 SVGIG (reference sequence). V lost 2 bases to trimming and J lost 7 bases; unmatched junction nucleotides: 8.

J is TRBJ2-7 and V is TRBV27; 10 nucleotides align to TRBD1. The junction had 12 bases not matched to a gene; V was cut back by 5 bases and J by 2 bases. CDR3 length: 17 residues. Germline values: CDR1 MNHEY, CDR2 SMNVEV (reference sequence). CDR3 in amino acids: CASSPHFPGTGAYEQYF. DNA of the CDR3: TGTGCCAGCAGTCCGCACTTCCCCGGGACAGGGGCCTACGAGCAGTACTTC.

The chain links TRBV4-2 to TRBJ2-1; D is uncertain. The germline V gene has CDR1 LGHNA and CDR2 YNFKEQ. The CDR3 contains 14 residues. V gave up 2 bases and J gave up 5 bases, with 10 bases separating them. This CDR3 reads CASSQLTTNNEQFF. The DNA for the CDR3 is TGTGCCAGCAGCCAACTAACTACGAACAATGAGCAGTTCTTC.

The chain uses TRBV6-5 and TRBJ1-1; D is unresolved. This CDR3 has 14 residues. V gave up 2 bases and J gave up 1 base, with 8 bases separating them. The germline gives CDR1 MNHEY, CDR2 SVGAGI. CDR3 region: CASSYAGTNTEAFF. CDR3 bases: TGTGCCAGCAGTTACGCAGGCACGAACACTGAAGCTTTCTTT.

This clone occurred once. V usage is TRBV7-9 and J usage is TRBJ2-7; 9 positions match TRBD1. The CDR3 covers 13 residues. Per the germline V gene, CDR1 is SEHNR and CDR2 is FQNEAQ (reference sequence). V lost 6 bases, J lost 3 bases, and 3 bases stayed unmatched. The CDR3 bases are TGTGCCAGCAGTCTGACAGGGGGCTACGAGCAGTACTTC. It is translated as CASSLTGGYEQYF. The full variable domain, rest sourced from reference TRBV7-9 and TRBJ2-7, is DTGVSQNPRHKITKRGQNVTFRCDPISEHNRLYWYRQTLGQGPEFLTYFQNEAQLEKSRLLSDRFSAERPKGSFSTLEIQRTEQGDSAMYLCASSLTGGYEQYFGPGTRLTVT.

The CDR3 here is CASSHPPGWQGNSPLHF. CDR3 bases: TGCGCCAGCAGCCATCCACCTGGTTGGCAGGGTAATTCACCCCTCCACTTT. V and J are TRBV4-1 and TRBJ1-6, with D perhaps matching TRBD1 (5 bases). Germline CDR1 reads MGHRA; CDR2 reads YSYEKL. The CDR3 runs to 17 residues. Trimming removed 3 bases at V and 6 bases at J, with 18 bases between.